This T cell receptor beta chain was retrieved from a study of blood T cell repertoires in COVID-19. Turning to the study itself: Acute and convalescent COVID-19 samples came from the United States, Italy and Spain. T cells, B-cell-depleted T cells, or PBMCs supplied cDNA or gDNA.

Germline values: CDR1 MNHEY, CDR2 SVGEGT. CDR3 length: 11 amino acids. Trimming removed 2 bases from V and 10 bases from J, with 8 bases in between. Original data processing: Nucleated cell counts were estimated from reference gene primer amplification. Clones were read by immunoSEQ multiplex PCR, and TCRdb kept only the in-frame ones, dropping some. V and J calls and clone size are as listed in that table; D and trimming were resolved from the DNA. The table lists around 260,000 clones, around four fifths of them singletons. This chain joins TRBV6-2 or TRBV6-3 and TRBJ1-1; possibly TRBD1 for D (5 bases). The receptor was isolated from a woman between 45 and 60 years old who had recovered from COVID-19. Material for sequencing was peripheral blood. CDR3 region: CASSYGTRAFF. The CDR3 DNA reads as TGTGCCAGCAGTTACGGGACTCGAGCTTTCTTT.